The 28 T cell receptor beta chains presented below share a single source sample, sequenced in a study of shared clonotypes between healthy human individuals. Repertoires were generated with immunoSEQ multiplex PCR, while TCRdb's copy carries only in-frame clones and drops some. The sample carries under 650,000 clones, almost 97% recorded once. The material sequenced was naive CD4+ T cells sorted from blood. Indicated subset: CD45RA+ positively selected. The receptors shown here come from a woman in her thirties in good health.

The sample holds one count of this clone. CDR3 nucleotide sequence: TGCAGCGCACCGGGACAGGGGATTCTAAGTGGTGAGCAGTTCTTC. It codes for CSAPGQGILSGEQFF. The rearrangement uses TRBV29-1 and TRBJ2-1, with TRBD1 matching over 10 bases. V was clipped by 7 bases and J by 9 bases; unmatched bases: 15. Germline-derived CDR1 and CDR2 are SQVTM and ANQGSEA. CDR3 size: 15 residues.

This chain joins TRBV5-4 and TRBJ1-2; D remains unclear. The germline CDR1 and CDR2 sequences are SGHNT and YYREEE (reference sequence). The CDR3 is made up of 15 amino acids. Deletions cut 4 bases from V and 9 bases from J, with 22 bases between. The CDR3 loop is CASSQDAPIPNRYTF. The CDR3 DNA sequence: TGTGCCAGCAGCCAAGATGCCCCAATACCGAATCGCTACACCTTC.

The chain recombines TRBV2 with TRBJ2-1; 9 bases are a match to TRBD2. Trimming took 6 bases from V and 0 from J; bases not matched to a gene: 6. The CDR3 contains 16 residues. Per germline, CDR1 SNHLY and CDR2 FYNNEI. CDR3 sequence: CASRPIAGVSYNEQFF. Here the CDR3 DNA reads TGTGCCAGCAGACCTATAGCGGGAGTCTCCTACAATGAGCAGTTCTTC.

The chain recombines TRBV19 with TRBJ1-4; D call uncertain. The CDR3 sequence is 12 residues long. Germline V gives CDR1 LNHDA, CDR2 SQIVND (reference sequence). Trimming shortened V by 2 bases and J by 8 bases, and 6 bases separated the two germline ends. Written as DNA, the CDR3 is TGTGCCAGTAGTATATCCGGAGAAAAACTGTTTTTT. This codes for CASSISGEKLFF.

In DNA, the CDR3 is TGTGCCAGCAGTGCTCGACTAGCGGACAATGAGCAGTTCTTC. It is translated as CASSARLADNEQFF. J is TRBJ2-1 and V is TRBV2, with 9 positions matching TRBD2. The CDR3 extends over 14 amino acids. V lost 4 bases to trimming and J lost 5 bases; unmatched junction nucleotides: 3. The V gene's germline CDR1 is SNHLY and CDR2 FYNNEI.

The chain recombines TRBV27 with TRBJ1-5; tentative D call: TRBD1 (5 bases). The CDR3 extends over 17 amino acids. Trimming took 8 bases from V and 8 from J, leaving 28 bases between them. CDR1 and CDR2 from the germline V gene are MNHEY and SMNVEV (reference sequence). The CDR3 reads CASPNPRLGGLLKPQHF. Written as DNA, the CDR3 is TGTGCCAGCCCAAACCCACGTTTGGGGGGTCTTTTGAAGCCCCAGCATTTT.

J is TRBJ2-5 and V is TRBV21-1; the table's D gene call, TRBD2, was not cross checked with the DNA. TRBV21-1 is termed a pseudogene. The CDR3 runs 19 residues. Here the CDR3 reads CASSKGETGASGNRETQYF. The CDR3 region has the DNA TGTGCCAGCAGCAAAGGGGAAACCGGGGCTAGCGGGAATCGAGAGACCCAGTACTTC.

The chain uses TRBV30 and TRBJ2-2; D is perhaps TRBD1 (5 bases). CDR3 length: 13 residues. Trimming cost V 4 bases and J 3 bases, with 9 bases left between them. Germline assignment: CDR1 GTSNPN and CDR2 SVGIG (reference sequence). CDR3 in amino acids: CAWTRGDTGELFF. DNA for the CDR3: TGTGCCTGGACTAGGGGCGACACCGGGGAGCTGTTTTTT. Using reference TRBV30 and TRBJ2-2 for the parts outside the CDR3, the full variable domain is SQTIHQWPATLVQPVGSPLSLECTVEGTSNPNLYWYRQAAGRGLQLLFYSVGIGQISSEVPQNLSASRPQDRQFILSSKKLLLSDSGFYLCAWTRGDTGELFFGEGSRLTVL.

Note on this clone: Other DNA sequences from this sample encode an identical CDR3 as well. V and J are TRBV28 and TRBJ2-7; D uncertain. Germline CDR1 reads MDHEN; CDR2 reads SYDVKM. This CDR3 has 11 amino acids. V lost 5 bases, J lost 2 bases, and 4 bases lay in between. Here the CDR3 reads CASSPTYEQYF. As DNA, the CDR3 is TGTGCCAGCAGTCCAACCTACGAGCAGTACTTC.

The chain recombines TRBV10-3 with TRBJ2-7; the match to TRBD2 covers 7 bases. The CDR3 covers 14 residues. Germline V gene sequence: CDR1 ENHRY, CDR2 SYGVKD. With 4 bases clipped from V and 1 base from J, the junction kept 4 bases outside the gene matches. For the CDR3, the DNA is TGTGCCATCAGTGCGAGCGGGACTTCCTACGAGCAGTACTTC. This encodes CAISASGTSYEQYF.

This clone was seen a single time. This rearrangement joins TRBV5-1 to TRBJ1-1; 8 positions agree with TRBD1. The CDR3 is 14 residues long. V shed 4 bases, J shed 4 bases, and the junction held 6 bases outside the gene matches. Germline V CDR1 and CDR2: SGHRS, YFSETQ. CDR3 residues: CASSTLDRGTEAFF. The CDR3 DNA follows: TGCGCCAGCAGCACCCTTGACAGGGGCACTGAAGCTTTCTTT.

The CDR3 reads CASRLPQGMNTEAFF. The CDR3 DNA reads as TGTGCCAGCAGGCTTCCACAGGGGATGAACACTGAAGCTTTCTTT. The V call is TRBV6-6, the J call TRBJ1-1; 7 nucleotides align to TRBD1. With 6 bases clipped from V and 0 bases from J, the junction kept 7 bases outside the gene matches. Germline CDR1 reads MNHNY; CDR2 reads SVGAGI (reference sequence). The CDR3 loop spans 15 amino acids.

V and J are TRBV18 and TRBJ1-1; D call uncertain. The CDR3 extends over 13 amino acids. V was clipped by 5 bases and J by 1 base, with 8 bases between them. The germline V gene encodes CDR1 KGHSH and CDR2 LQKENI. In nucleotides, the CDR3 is TGTGCCAGCTCAGATACACGGAACACTGAAGCTTTCTTT. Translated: CASSDTRNTEAFF.

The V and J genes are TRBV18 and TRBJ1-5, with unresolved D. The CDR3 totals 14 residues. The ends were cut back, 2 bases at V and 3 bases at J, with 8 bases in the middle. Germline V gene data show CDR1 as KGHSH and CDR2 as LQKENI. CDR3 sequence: CASSPSRDNQPQHF. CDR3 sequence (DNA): TGTGCCAGCTCACCAAGTCGGGACAATCAGCCCCAGCATTTT.

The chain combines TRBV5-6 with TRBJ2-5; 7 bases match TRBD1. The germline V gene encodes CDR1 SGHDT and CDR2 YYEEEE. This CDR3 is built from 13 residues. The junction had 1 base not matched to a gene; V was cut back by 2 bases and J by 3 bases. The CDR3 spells CASSFGTEETQYF. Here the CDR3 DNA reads TGTGCCAGCAGCTTCGGGACAGAAGAGACCCAGTACTTC.

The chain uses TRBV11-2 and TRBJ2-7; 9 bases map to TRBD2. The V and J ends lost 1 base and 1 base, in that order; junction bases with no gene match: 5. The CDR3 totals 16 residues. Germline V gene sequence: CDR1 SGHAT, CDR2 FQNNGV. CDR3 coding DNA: TGTGCCAGCAGCTTAGTTCCAGCGGGAGGATCCTACGAGCAGTACTTC. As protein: CASSLVPAGGSYEQYF.

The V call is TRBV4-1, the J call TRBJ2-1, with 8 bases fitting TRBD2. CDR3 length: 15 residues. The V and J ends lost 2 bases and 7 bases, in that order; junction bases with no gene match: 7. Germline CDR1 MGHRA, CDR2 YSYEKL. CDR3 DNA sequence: TGCGCCAGCAGCCAACTCGGGAGGGCAATGAATGAGCAGTTCTTC. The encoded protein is CASSQLGRAMNEQFF.

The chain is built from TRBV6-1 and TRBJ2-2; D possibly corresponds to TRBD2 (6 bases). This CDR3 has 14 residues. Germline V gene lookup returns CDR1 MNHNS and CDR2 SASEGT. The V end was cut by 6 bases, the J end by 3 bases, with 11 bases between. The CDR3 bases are TGTGCCAGCAGCCCTGGACTATACACCGGGGAGCTGTTTTTT. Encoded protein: CASSPGLYTGELFF.

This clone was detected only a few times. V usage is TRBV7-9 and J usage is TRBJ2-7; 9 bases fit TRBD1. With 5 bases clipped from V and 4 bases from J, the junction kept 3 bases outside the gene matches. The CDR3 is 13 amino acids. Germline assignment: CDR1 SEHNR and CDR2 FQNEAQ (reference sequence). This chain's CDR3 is CASSVGQGYEQYF. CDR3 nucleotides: TGTGCCAGCAGCGTCGGACAGGGGTACGAGCAGTACTTC.

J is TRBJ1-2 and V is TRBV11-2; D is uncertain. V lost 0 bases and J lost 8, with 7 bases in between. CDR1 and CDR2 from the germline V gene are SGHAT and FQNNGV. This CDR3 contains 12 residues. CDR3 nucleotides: TGTGCCAGCAGCTTAGAACGCTCGGGCTACACCTTC. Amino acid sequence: CASSLERSGYTF.

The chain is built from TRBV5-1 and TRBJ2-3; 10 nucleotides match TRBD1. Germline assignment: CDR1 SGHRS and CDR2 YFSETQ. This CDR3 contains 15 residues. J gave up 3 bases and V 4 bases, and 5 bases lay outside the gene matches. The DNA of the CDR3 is TGCGCCAGCAGCCTACCGGGACAGGGGACAGATACGCAGTATTTT. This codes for CASSLPGQGTDTQYF. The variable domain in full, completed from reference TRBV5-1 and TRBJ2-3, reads KAGVTQTPRYLIKTRGQQVTLSCSPISGHRSVSWYQQTPGQGLQFLFEYFSETQRNKGNFPGRFSGRQFSNSRSEMNVSTLELGDSALYLCASSLPGQGTDTQYFGPGTRLTVL.

The CDR3 sequence is CASKEAGGATGELFF. The CDR3, as DNA: TGTGCCAGCAAGGAGGCAGGGGGCGCGACCGGGGAGCTGTTTTTT. The rearrangement uses TRBV6-4 and TRBJ2-2; 8 bases are shared with TRBD1. The ends lost 7 bases at V and 5 bases at J; junction bases unmatched: 9. The length of the CDR3 is 15 residues. Germline-derived CDR1 and CDR2 are MRHNA and SNTAGT.

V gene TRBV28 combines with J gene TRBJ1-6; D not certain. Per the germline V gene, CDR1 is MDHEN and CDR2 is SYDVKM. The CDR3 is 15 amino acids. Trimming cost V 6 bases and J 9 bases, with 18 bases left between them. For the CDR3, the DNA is TGTGCCAGCAGGGGTAAAGAAGGGCGCTTTTCACCCCTCCACTTT. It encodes CASRGKEGRFSPLHF. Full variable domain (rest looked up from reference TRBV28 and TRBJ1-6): DVKVTQSSRYLVKRTGEKVFLECVQDMDHENMFWYRQDPGLGLRLIYFSYDVKMKEKGDIPEGYSVSREKKERFSLILESASTNQTSMYLCASRGKEGRFSPLHFGNGTRLTVT.

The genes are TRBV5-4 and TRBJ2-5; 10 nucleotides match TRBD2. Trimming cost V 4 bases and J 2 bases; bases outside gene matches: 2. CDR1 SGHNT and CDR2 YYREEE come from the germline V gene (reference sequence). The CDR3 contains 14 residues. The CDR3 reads CASSPTSGQETQYF. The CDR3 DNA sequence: TGTGCCAGCAGCCCGACTAGCGGGCAAGAGACCCAGTACTTC.

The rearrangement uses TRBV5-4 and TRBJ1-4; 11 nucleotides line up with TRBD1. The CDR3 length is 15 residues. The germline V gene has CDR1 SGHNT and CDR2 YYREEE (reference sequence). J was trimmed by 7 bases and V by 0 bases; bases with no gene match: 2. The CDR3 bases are TGTGCCAGCAGCTTGGCCGGGACAGGGGGTGAAAAACTGTTTTTT. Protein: CASSLAGTGGEKLFF.

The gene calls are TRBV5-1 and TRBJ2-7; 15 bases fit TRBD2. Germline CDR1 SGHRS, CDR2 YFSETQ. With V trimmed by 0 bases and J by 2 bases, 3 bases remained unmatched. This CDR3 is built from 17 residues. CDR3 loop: CASSLGTSGRGPYEQYF. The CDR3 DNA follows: TGCGCCAGCAGCTTGGGGACTAGCGGGAGGGGTCCCTACGAGCAGTACTTC.

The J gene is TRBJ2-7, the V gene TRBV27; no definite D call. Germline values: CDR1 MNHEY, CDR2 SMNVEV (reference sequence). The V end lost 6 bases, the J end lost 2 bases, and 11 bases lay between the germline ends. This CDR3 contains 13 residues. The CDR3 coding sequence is TGTGCCAGCAGCCGAGAGAGGACCTACGAGCAGTACTTC. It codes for CASSRERTYEQYF.

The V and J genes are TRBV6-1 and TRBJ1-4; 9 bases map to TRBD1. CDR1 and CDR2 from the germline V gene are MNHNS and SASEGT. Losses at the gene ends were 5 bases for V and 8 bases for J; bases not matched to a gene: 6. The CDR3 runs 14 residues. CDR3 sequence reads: CASSPDRGSEKLFF. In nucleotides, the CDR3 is TGTGCCAGCAGTCCGGACAGGGGTAGCGAAAAACTGTTTTTT.